These 14 T cell receptor beta chains originate from one sample sequenced in a study of a mutant IDH1 vaccine in newly diagnosed glioma. TCRdb's copy holds only in-frame clones and misses some; the assay was immunoSEQ multiplex PCR. The profile covers about 55,000 clones, with approximately 80% appearing a single time and about 4.9% taken by the ten largest. Specified time point: week 47, end of study. Doses comprised 300 ug of mutant IDH1 20-mer peptide each, plus topical imiquimod. These receptors' antigens are unknown. The sample was PBMCs, taken from a glioma patient whose treatment included an IDH1 peptide vaccine. These receptors came from a woman in her thirties or forties with glioma. Some clones in this sample may be carry-over from other donors' samples.

Only a few counts were recorded for this clone. The rearrangement joins TRBV30 to TRBJ1-4; 9 bases line up with TRBD1. The CDR3 contains 15 residues. The germline gives CDR1 GTSNPN, CDR2 SVGIG (reference sequence). The ends lost 3 bases at V and 7 bases at J; junction bases unmatched: 9. The DNA for the CDR3 is TGTGCCTGGAGAAGTGGGGGACAGGGATTTGAAAAACTGTTTTTT. Translated: CAWRSGGQGFEKLFF. The entire variable domain, with the rest obtained from reference TRBV30 and TRBJ1-4, is as follows: SQTIHQWPATLVQPVGSPLSLECTVEGTSNPNLYWYRQAAGRGLQLLFYSVGIGQISSEVPQNLSASRPQDRQFILSSKKLLLSDSGFYLCAWRSGGQGFEKLFFGSGTQLSVL.

CDR3: CASRASIREKLFF. The CDR3 region has the DNA TGTGCCAGCAGGGCAAGTATCCGCGAAAAACTGTTTTTT. The chain combines TRBV2 with TRBJ1-4; D gene ambiguous. CDR3 length: 13 residues. Trimming took off 6 bases at V and 8 bases at J, with 13 bases between the two ends. The germline gives CDR1 SNHLY, CDR2 FYNNEI.

A note on this clone: The CDR3 does not close with the conserved phenylalanine or tryptophan, likely indicating a read error. This chain links TRBV30 with TRBJ1-4; D unclear. The CDR3 runs to 15 residues. Trimming left V 6 bases short and J 2 bases short, with 16 bases between. The V gene's germline CDR1 is GTSNPN and CDR2 SVGIG (reference sequence). CDR3 loop: CACPRGRSTNEKLFS. CDR3 bases: TGTGCCTGCCCAAGAGGGCGTTCGACTAATGAAAAACTGTTTTCT.

The table lists this clone with a count of one. CDR3 region: CASSQEFAPVDVFGNTIYF. CDR3 nucleotide sequence: TGCGCCAGCAGCCAAGAATTTGCCCCGGTGGACGTTTTTGGAAACACCATATATTTT. This chain joins TRBV4-3 and TRBJ1-3; the D is unclear. The CDR3 totals 19 residues. The germline gives CDR1 LGHNA, CDR2 YSLEER. Trimming left V 0 bases short and J 3 bases short, with 21 bases between.

J is TRBJ1-2 and V is TRBV5-1, with 9 bases that match TRBD1. CDR1 is SGHRS, CDR2 YFSETQ, per germline. CDR3 length equals 18 residues. The junction had 20 bases not matched to a gene; V was cut back by 4 bases and J by 7 bases. CDR3 in DNA: TGCGCCAGCAGCCCCTCCCTTATAGGGACAGGGAGAATCATTGGCTACACCTTC. It codes for CASSPSLIGTGRIIGYTF.

This clone occurred once. The chain combines TRBV13 with TRBJ2-5; D is unresolved. The CDR3 runs to 11 residues. The germline V and J ends were trimmed by 5 bases and 5 bases, with 6 bases remaining between them. The V gene's germline CDR1 is PRHDT and CDR2 FYEKMQ (reference sequence). CDR3 in amino acids: CASSNRETQYF. CDR3 coding DNA: TGTGCCAGCAGCAATAGGGAGACCCAGTACTTC.

V is TRBV5-6 and J is TRBJ2-7, with D possibly being TRBD1 (6 bases). V was clipped by 0 bases and J by 2 bases, with 9 bases between them. The germline V gene encodes CDR1 SGHDT and CDR2 YYEEEE. CDR3 length: 14 amino acids. The CDR3 nucleotides read TGTGCCAGCAGCTTGGGGACAGCCGCCTACGAGCAGTACTTC. Translation: CASSLGTAAYEQYF.

V usage is TRBV5-5 and J usage is TRBJ1-5; no definite D call. This CDR3 is 14 amino acids long. The V end was cut by 1 base, the J end by 0 bases, with 5 bases between. The germline V gene has CDR1 SGHKS and CDR2 YYEKEE (reference sequence). CDR3 sequence reads: CASSLRNSNQPQHF. The CDR3 DNA sequence: TGTGCCAGCAGCTTGAGGAATAGCAATCAGCCCCAGCATTTT.

This chain joins TRBV19 and TRBJ2-7; D perhaps matches TRBD1 (6 bases). Trimming removed 3 bases at V and 5 bases at J, with 11 bases between. The CDR3 is 13 amino acids. The germline CDR1 and CDR2 sequences are LNHDA and SQIVND (reference sequence). The CDR3 DNA reads TGTGCCAGTAGTATTCTGACAGGCAACGAGCAGTACTTC. Amino acids: CASSILTGNEQYF.

The V gene is TRBV11-2, the J gene TRBJ2-7, with unresolved D. The ends were cut back, 3 bases at V and 6 bases at J, with 15 bases in the middle. CDR3 length: 14 amino acids. From germline, CDR1 is SGHAT and CDR2 FQNNGV. The CDR3, as DNA: TGTGCCAGCAGCTTGTCCCCAGCAAACGGCGAGCAGTACTTC. It is translated as CASSLSPANGEQYF.

V and J are TRBV2 and TRBJ2-7; D is perhaps TRBD2 (6 bases). The CDR3 covers 12 residues. From germline, CDR1 is SNHLY and CDR2 FYNNEI. V dropped 5 bases and J dropped 6 bases, with 11 bases sitting between them. CDR3 loop: CASSTLAAEQYF. CDR3 in DNA: TGTGCCAGCAGTACACTAGCCGCCGAGCAGTACTTC.

J is TRBJ1-1 and V is TRBV7-2; TRBD1 is a possible D gene (6 bases). This CDR3 spans 15 amino acids. V was pared by 1 base and J by 1 base, with 10 bases between. From germline, CDR1 is SGHTA and CDR2 FQGNSA. CDR3 coding DNA: TGTGCCAGCAGCTTAGGGGGGCAGGGGAACACTGAAGCTTTCTTT. Its protein product is CASSLGGQGNTEAFF.

The chain links TRBV7-2 to TRBJ1-5; possible D gene TRBD1, 5 bases. V lost 3 bases to trimming and J lost 0 bases, with 15 bases between them. There are 17 residues in the CDR3. CDR1 SGHTA and CDR2 FQGNSA come from the germline V gene. The CDR3 coding sequence is TGTGCCAGCAGCTTTAAAGACAGACTATATAGCAATCAGCCCCAGCATTTT. It codes for CASSFKDRLYSNQPQHF.

The CDR3 region is CASSLAAGSEFSPLHF. CDR3 DNA sequence: TGTGCCAGCAGCTTAGCAGCGGGATCCGAGTTCTCACCCCTCCACTTT. The chain is built from TRBV7-6 and TRBJ1-6; no clear D gene. Trimming shortened V by 0 bases and J by 10 bases, and 16 bases separated the two germline ends. Germline V gene lookup returns CDR1 SGHVS and CDR2 FNYEAQ. CDR3 length equals 16 residues.